The 2 T cell receptor beta chains below all came from one sample that was sequenced in a study of T cells in localized non-small cell lung cancer. Only in-frame clones appear in the TCRdb table, and some are missing; sequencing was by immunoSEQ multiplex PCR. Among under 25,000 clones listed, just over 90% were seen once. Sequencing used peripheral blood, obtained before any cancer treatment. These TCRs come from a male donor at least 60 years old with stage I squamous cell lung carcinoma.

The chain recombines TRBV10-3 with TRBJ2-7, with 14 bases fitting TRBD2. Germline CDR1 reads ENHRY; CDR2 reads SYGVKD. V shed 8 bases, J shed 2 bases, and the junction held 5 bases outside the gene matches. CDR3 length: 15 amino acids. The CDR3 loop is CAIGGLAGVPYEQYF. The CDR3, as DNA: TGTGCCATCGGGGGACTAGCGGGAGTCCCCTACGAGCAGTACTTC.

The chain joins TRBV30 to TRBJ2-3; D is undetermined. The CDR3 sequence is 10 residues long. Trimming removed 0 bases from V and 11 bases from J, with 6 bases in between. Germline CDR1 and CDR2: GTSNPN and SVGIG (reference sequence). In DNA, the CDR3 is TGTGCCTGGAGTGTCGGTGTGCAGTATTTT. Translation: CAWSVGVQYF.